Below are 13 T cell receptor beta chains sequenced from a single sample in a study of spatial heterogeneity in lung cancer. MiXCR, run by TCRdb on the 5' RACE reads, gives a single entry per CDR3 protein. The sample consists of over 7,000 distinct CDR3 sequences, around 8.9% of them appearing once. Time point: sample taken at primary tumor resection. The sequences come from normal lung tissue next to the tumor, collected at surgery. These receptors were collected from a male donor with early-stage non-small cell lung cancer.

This clonotype was detected ten times or more. The chain carries TRBV20-1 and TRBJ2-1; TRBD2 matches at 9 bases. The CDR3 is 16 residues long. Losses at the gene ends were 0 bases for V and 4 bases for J; bases not matched to a gene: 7. The germline CDR1 and CDR2 sequences are DFQATT and SNEGSKA (reference sequence). The CDR3 sequence is CSAREWGLAIYNEQFF. In DNA form, the CDR3 reads TGCAGTGCTAGAGAGTGGGGACTAGCAATTTACAATGAGCAGTTCTTC.

At least ten counts were recorded for this clonotype. The V gene is TRBV28, the J gene TRBJ2-1; 8 bases are shared with TRBD2. The germline V gene encodes CDR1 MDHEN and CDR2 SYDVKM. The CDR3 length is 15 residues. Unmatched junction bases numbered 6, after V lost 6 bases and J lost 2 bases. The CDR3 bases are TGTGCCAGCAGGCGAGCGGGGGCAGCCTACAATGAGCAGTTCTTC. It is translated as CASRRAGAAYNEQFF.

In this sample, this clonotype turned up many times. CDR3 sequence reads: CSARAGGALGSPLHF. The DNA of the CDR3 is TGCAGTGCTAGAGCCGGGGGGGCTTTGGGTTCACCCCTCCACTTT. The V gene is TRBV20-1, the J gene TRBJ1-6; tentative D call: TRBD1 (6 bases). The length of the CDR3 is 15 residues. Germline V CDR1 and CDR2: DFQATT, SNEGSKA (reference sequence). Trimming pared 1 base from V and 9 bases from J, leaving 16 bases between.

This clonotype was recorded many times. The chain couples TRBV20-1 to TRBJ1-3; D is possibly TRBD1 (5 bases). V was shortened by 0 bases and J by 0 bases, with 9 bases between the two germline ends. This CDR3 is 15 amino acids long. CDR1 is DFQATT, CDR2 SNEGSKA, per germline (reference sequence). This CDR3 is CSAREQGHSGNTIYF. Here the CDR3 DNA reads TGCAGTGCTAGAGAGCAGGGCCACTCTGGAAACACCATATATTTT.

This clonotype was recorded many times. The chain employs TRBV7-9 and TRBJ1-6; 9 nucleotides match TRBD1. V was pared by 1 base and J by 5 bases, with 0 bases of the junction left unmatched. From germline, CDR1 is SEHNR and CDR2 FQNEAQ (reference sequence). This CDR3 comprises 15 residues. In nucleotides, the CDR3 is TGTGCCAGCAGCTTAGGGGACAGGGATAATTCACCCCTCCACTTT. Its protein product is CASSLGDRDNSPLHF.

By sample fraction, this clonotype is medium-sized. The CDR3 spells CASSLVGLGEQYF. The DNA of the CDR3 is TGCGCCAGCAGCTTGGTAGGGTTGGGGGAGCAGTACTTC. The V gene is TRBV5-1, the J gene TRBJ2-7; no clear D. Germline V lookup: CDR1 SGHRS, CDR2 YFSETQ. There are 13 residues in the CDR3. Trimming shortened V by 0 bases and J by 7 bases, and 11 bases separated the two germline ends.

By share, this clonotype counts as medium-sized. J is TRBJ1-2 and V is TRBV3-1; D is unresolved. The length of the CDR3 is 15 residues. Germline V gene data show CDR1 as LGHDT and CDR2 as YNNKEL (reference sequence). Trimming took 5 bases from V and 6 from J, leaving 19 bases between them. CDR3 protein: CASSSPWEGGDGYTF. In nucleotides, the CDR3 is TGTGCCAGCAGCTCCCCTTGGGAGGGAGGCGATGGCTACACCTTC.

This clonotype was detected many times. This chain joins TRBV19 and TRBJ2-6, with TRBD1 matching over 7 bases. In germline, CDR1 is LNHDA, CDR2 SQIVND (reference sequence). V lost 5 bases and J lost 1; bases outside the gene matches: 5. The CDR3 is 16 residues long. The CDR3 DNA follows: TGTGCCAGTAGTGACAGGGCCTTATCTGGGGCCAACGTCCTGACTTTC. It translates to CASSDRALSGANVLTF. The whole variable domain, remainder taken from reference TRBV19 and TRBJ2-6, is DGGITQSPKYLFRKEGQNVTLSCEQNLNHDAMYWYRQDPGQGLRLIYYSQIVNDFQKGDIAEGYSVSREKKESFPLTVTSAQKNPTAFYLCASSDRALSGANVLTFGAGSRLTVL.

This clonotype was picked up many times. This chain links TRBV28 with TRBJ2-5; a weak D match, TRBD2 (6 bases). V was cut by 2 bases and J by 5 bases, with 9 bases left in between. The V gene's germline CDR1 is MDHEN and CDR2 SYDVKM. The CDR3 covers 13 residues. The CDR3 region is CASSLGGRETQYF. The CDR3 nucleotides read TGTGCCAGCAGTTTAGGGGGGAGGGAGACCCAGTACTTC.

This clonotype was observed many times. The rearrangement uses TRBV29-1 and TRBJ2-1; 11 bases line up with TRBD2. Germline CDR1 reads SQVTM; CDR2 reads ANQGSEA. The CDR3 totals 15 residues. Trimming cost V 3 bases and J 4 bases; bases outside gene matches: 5. Written as DNA, the CDR3 is TGCAGCGTTGACCAAACTAGCGGGAGTTACAATGAGCAGTTCTTC. This codes for CSVDQTSGSYNEQFF.

In this sample, this clonotype turned up many times. It is unclear where the CDR3 begins or ends on the DNA, so no DNA is shown, and the CDR3 is as TCRdb lists it. V and J are TRBV21-1 and TRBJ1-2; TRBD1 is taken as the D call from the table, unchecked against the DNA. TRBV21-1 constitutes a pseudogene. The CDR3 region is 17 residues in length, termini included. The CDR3 loop reads CASSNWGTGSGVYGYTF.

In its sample, this clonotype was seen many times. The CDR3, as DNA: TGTGCCAGTACTACCGACAGGGTAGGCAATCAGCCCCAGCATTTT. This gives the protein CASTTDRVGNQPQHF. The chain couples TRBV19 to TRBJ1-5, with 7 positions matching TRBD1. CDR1 LNHDA and CDR2 SQIVND come from the germline V gene (reference sequence). The CDR3 extends over 15 amino acids. With V trimmed by 7 bases and J by 2 bases, 8 bases remained unmatched.

In this sample, this clonotype turned up many times. The chain uses TRBV20-1 and TRBJ1-1; D may be TRBD1 (5 bases). This CDR3 region has 11 residues. Germline V gene data show CDR1 as DFQATT and CDR2 as SNEGSKA (reference sequence). CDR3 DNA: TGCAGGCCCGCGGGGGGCACTGAAGCTTTCTTT. Translating it yields CRPAGGTEAFF.